The subject of this entry is one T cell receptor beta chain. Its antigen is undetermined. This sample was taken from a study of shared clonotypes between healthy human individuals. Measured with immunoSEQ multiplex PCR; TCRdb has only the in-frame clones, and not every one. The sample carries around 1,100,000 clones, approximately 80% recorded once. General study results and limits: Limited genetic and exposure-history diversity came from having few donors.

Germline-derived CDR1 and CDR2 are ENHRY and SYGVKD. This CDR3 has 14 amino acids. V was trimmed by 6 bases and J by 2 bases, leaving 13 bases between them. This TCR was recovered from a man younger than 35 in good health. Some clones in this sample may be carry-over from other donors' samples. The sequencing input was memory CD4+ T cells from PBMCs. Subset in this sample: CD45RA-negative fraction. This chain links TRBV10-3 with TRBJ1-1; no clear D gene. The CDR3 nucleotides read TGTGCCATCAGGGCCGAGACGAAAAACACTGAAGCTTTCTTT. Translated, it gives CAIRAETKNTEAFF.